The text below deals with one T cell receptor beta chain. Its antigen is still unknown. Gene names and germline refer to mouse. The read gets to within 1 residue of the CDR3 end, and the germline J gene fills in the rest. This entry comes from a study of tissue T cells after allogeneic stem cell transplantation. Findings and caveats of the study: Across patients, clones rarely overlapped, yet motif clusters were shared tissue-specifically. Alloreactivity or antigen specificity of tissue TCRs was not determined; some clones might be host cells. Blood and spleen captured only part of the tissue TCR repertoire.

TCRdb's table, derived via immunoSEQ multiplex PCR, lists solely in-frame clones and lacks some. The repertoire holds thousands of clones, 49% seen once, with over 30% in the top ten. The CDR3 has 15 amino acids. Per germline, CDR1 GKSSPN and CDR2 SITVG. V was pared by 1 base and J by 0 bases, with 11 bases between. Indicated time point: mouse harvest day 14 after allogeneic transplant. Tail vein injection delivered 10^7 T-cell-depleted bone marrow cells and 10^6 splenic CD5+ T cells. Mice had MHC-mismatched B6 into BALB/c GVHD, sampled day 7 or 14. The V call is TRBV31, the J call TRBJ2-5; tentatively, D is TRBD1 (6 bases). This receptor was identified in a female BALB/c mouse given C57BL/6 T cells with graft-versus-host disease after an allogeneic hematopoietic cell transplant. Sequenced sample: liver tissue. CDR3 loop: CAWSQVGGNQDTQYF. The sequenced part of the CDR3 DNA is TGTGCCTGGAGTCAAGTAGGGGGTAACCAAGACACCCAGTAC.